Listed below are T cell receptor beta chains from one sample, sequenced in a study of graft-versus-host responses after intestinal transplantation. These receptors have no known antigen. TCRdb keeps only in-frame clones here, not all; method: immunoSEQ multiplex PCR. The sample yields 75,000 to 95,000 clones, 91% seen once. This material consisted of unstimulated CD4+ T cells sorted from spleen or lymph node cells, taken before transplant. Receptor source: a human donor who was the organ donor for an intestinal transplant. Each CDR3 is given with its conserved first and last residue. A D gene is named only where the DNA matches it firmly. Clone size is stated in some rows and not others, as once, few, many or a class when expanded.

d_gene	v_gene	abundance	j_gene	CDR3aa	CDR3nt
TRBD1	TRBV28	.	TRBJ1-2	CASSQQGVYGYTF	TGTGCCAGCAGCCAACAGGGGGTCTATGGCTACACCTTC
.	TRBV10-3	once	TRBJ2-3	CAISGGGADTQYF	TGTGCCATCAGTGGGGGGGGCGCAGATACGCAGTATTTT
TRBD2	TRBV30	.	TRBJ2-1	CAWTLREDYNEQFF	TGTGCCTGGACCCTGCGGGAGGACTACAATGAGCAGTTCTTC
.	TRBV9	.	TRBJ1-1	CASSVAATGNTEAFF	TGTGCCAGCAGCGTAGCGGCGACAGGGAACACTGAAGCTTTCTTT
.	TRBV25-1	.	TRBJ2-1	CASRPAGSWRSSYNEQFF	TGTGCCAGCCGCCCGGCCGGGTCGTGGCGAAGCTCCTACAATGAGCAGTTCTTC
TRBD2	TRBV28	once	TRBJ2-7	CASSFSGRASYEQYF	TGTGCCAGCAGTTTCTCCGGGAGGGCTTCCTACGAGCAGTACTTC
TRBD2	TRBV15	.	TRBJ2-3	CATRTSGTDTQYF	TGTGCCACCAGGACTAGCGGGACAGATACGCAGTATTTT
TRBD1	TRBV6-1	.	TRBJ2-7	CASNPYRDRGVEQYF	TGTGCCAGCAACCCCTACCGGGACAGGGGTGTGGAGCAGTACTTC
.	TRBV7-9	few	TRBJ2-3	CASSSGTGATDTQYF	TGTGCCAGCAGCTCAGGGACTGGCGCCACAGATACGCAGTATTTT
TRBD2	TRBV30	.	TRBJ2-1	CAWSWGTSGSYNEQFF	TGTGCCTGGAGTTGGGGGACTAGCGGGTCCTACAATGAGCAGTTCTTC
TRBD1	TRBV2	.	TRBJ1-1	CASSWDSLLNTEAFF	TGTGCCAGCAGTTGGGACAGCCTACTGAACACTGAAGCTTTCTTT